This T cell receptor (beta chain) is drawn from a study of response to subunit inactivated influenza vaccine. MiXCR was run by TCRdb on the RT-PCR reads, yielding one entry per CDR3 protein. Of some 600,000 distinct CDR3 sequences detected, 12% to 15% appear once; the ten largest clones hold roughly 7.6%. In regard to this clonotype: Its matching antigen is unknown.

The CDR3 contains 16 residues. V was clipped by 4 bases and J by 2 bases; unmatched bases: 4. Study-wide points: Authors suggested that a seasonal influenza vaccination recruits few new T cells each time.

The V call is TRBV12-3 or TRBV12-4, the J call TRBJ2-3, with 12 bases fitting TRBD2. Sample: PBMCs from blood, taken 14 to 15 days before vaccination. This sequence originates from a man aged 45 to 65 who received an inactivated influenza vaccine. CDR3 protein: CASSSWTSGATDTQYF. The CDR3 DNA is TGTGCCAGCAGTTCCTGGACTAGCGGGGCCACAGATACGCAGTATTTT.